This TCR beta chain comes out of a study of CD8 T cells in ankylosing spondylitis. Germline V lookup: CDR1 MDHEN, CDR2 SYDVKM. The CDR3 extends over 12 amino acids. V lost 3 bases to trimming and J lost 6 bases, with 6 bases between them. A single record per CDR3 protein comes from TCRdb applying MiXCR to the 5' RACE reads. The data show under 150,000 distinct CDR3 sequences, 9.3% seen once. This clonotype was seen repeatedly, ten times or more. The clonotype originates from a male donor with ankylosing spondylitis or in good health (not recorded which). The sequencing input was blood, either unsorted or a sorted T cell fraction (not recorded which). This rearrangement joins TRBV28 to TRBJ1-5; no clear D gene. CDR3: CASSFGPQPQHF. For the CDR3, the DNA is TGTGCCAGCAGTTTTGGGCCTCAGCCCCAGCATTTT.